The clone carrying this T cell receptor (beta chain) was observed at least ten times. What it binds is not known. The CDR3 has 13 amino acids. The germline V gene has CDR1 DFQATT and CDR2 SNEGSKA (reference sequence). TCRdb re-called the 5' RACE reads with MiXCR, one entry per CDR3 protein. The data contain 300,000 to 400,000 distinct CDR3 sequences, 11% of them singletons. This sample stems from a study of CD8 T cells in ankylosing spondylitis. Study-wide results and limits: Disease-linked clones displayed a CD8+ phenotype and appeared relatively rarely in peripheral blood.

This clonotype was sampled from a female donor with ankylosing spondylitis or in good health (not recorded which). The material sequenced was blood, either unsorted or a sorted T cell fraction (not recorded which). V usage is TRBV20-1 and J usage is TRBJ2-1; D ambiguous. The CDR3: CSLVVGSHNEQFF. CDR3 DNA sequence: TGCAGCCTCGTCGTTGGTTCCCACAATGAGCAGTTCTTC.